One T cell receptor (beta chain) is described in this entry. What it binds is unknown. Splitting the CD4+ cells yielded a CD45RA+ naive subset and a CD45RA-negative memory subset. This CDR3 region has 13 residues. Germline CDR1 SGHNT, CDR2 YYREEE (reference sequence). V lost 5 bases and J lost 3, with 9 bases in between. About 200 ng DNA, 30,000 or so T cell genomes, went into each sorted-subset replicate PCR. Here immunoSEQ multiplex PCR was the method, and the copy in TCRdb shows in-frame clones only, minus some. The sample consists of roughly 2 million clones, roughly 95% of them appearing once. This sample was included in a study of shared clonotypes between healthy human individuals. General study points: Clonotypes shared by all four donors outscored non-shared clonotypes in generation probability. The rarefaction results pointed to incomplete sorted-subset sequencing despite large depth.

The chain is built from TRBV5-4 and TRBJ1-5, with D possibly being TRBD1 (6 bases). This clonotype originated in a man younger than 35 in good health. The sequenced sample consisted of naive CD4+ T cells sorted from blood. Subset: CD45RA+ positively selected. The CDR3 reads CASSWDNNQPQHF. CDR3 DNA: TGTGCCAGCAGTTGGGACAACAATCAGCCCCAGCATTTT.